These 8 T cell receptor beta chains originate from one sample sequenced in a study of Ad26.COV2.S vaccination and SARS-CoV-2 variants. Treatment described: approximately 18 received Ad26.COV2.S at low or high dose, single or two shots; 5 received placebo; per-sample allocation not given. Samples were taken on day 63 after the first vaccine or placebo injection. The data were produced by immunoSEQ multiplex PCR, yet TCRdb's version contains in-frame clones alone and is incomplete. In the table there are about 440,000 clones, roughly 91% of which are singletons. The source material was peripheral blood, sampled in a trial of Ad26.COV2.S vaccine versus placebo. These receptors originate from a person between 18 and 65 years old who received the Ad26.COV2.S COVID-19 vaccine or a placebo.

V usage is TRBV7-2 and J usage is TRBJ1-5; 7 positions match TRBD1. The CDR3 spans 16 residues. J lost 0 bases, V lost 4 bases, and 6 bases had no gene match. Germline lookup yields CDR1 SGHTA and CDR2 FQGNSA. CDR3 bases: TGTGCCAGCAGCTCGACAGGGACCTATAGCAATCAGCCCCAGCATTTT. Its protein is CASSSTGTYSNQPQHF. The complete variable domain, with remaining parts taken from reference TRBV7-2 and TRBJ1-5, reads GAGVSQSPSNKVTEKGKDVELRCDPISGHTALYWYRQSLGQGLEFLIYFQGNSAPDKSGLPSDRFSAERTGGSVSTLTIQRTQQEDSAVYLCASSSTGTYSNQPQHFGDGTRLSIL.

CDR3 in amino acids: CASSKDITLRPNYGYTF. The CDR3 nucleotides are TGTGCCAGTAGTAAGGATATCACACTAAGACCTAACTATGGCTACACCTTC. The chain joins TRBV19 to TRBJ1-2; unclear D gene. Trimming shortened V by 4 bases and J by 0 bases, and 18 bases separated the two germline ends. The CDR3 extends over 17 amino acids. Germline loops: CDR1 LNHDA, CDR2 SQIVND (reference sequence).

This chain links TRBV18 with TRBJ1-6; 7 positions agree with TRBD1. CDR1 is KGHSH and CDR2 is LQKENI in the germline V gene. This CDR3 contains 14 residues. V was pared by 0 bases and J by 7 bases, with 0 bases of the junction left unmatched. The CDR3 DNA follows: TGTGCCAGCTCACCACCGGGACAGAATTCACCCCTCCACTTT. Translation: CASSPPGQNSPLHF.

V usage is TRBV28 and J usage is TRBJ1-2, with 7 bases that match TRBD1. V shed 6 bases, J shed 4 bases, and the junction held 8 bases outside the gene matches. CDR1 is MDHEN and CDR2 is SYDVKM in the germline V gene. The CDR3 is 14 residues long. The CDR3 DNA reads as TGTGCCAGCAGAGCTGTAGACAGGGCCTATGGCTACACCTTC. Protein product: CASRAVDRAYGYTF.

V and J are TRBV25-1 and TRBJ2-1; possibly TRBD2 for D (5 bases). The CDR3 runs 13 residues. Germline lookup yields CDR1 MGHDK and CDR2 SYGVNS. V dropped 2 bases and J dropped 6 bases, with 8 bases sitting between them. The CDR3 region is CASSEQAGNEQFF. The CDR3, as DNA: TGTGCCAGCAGTGAACAGGCGGGCAATGAGCAGTTCTTC.

The chain links TRBV18 to TRBJ2-5; D possibly corresponds to TRBD2 (5 bases). Germline V gene lookup returns CDR1 KGHSH and CDR2 LQKENI. CDR3 length: 15 residues. Trimming shortened V by 2 bases and J by 4 bases, and 14 bases separated the two germline ends. The CDR3 coding sequence is TGTGCCAGCTCACCAGTGTCTAGCTCCGCAGAGACCCAGTACTTC. This sequence encodes CASSPVSSSAETQYF.

The V gene is TRBV28, the J gene TRBJ2-7; possibly TRBD2 for D (5 bases). V shed 7 bases and J shed 6 bases, with 19 bases lying between them. The germline gives CDR1 MDHEN, CDR2 SYDVKM. The CDR3 spans 14 residues. Here the CDR3 reads CASTPGSILGEQYF. The CDR3 coding sequence is TGTGCCAGCACTCCGGGAAGTATTTTGGGCGAGCAGTACTTC.

This clone was observed once. The chain employs TRBV10-3 and TRBJ1-2; perhaps TRBD1 as D (5 bases). Trimming took 2 bases from V and 4 from J, leaving 11 bases between them. The CDR3 is made up of 14 amino acids. Germline V gene lookup returns CDR1 ENHRY and CDR2 SYGVKD. The chain's CDR3 is CAISETQEFYGYTF. The CDR3, as DNA: TGTGCCATCAGTGAGACACAGGAATTCTATGGCTACACCTTC.